The clone carrying this T cell receptor beta chain turned up a few times. The data derive from a study of response to subunit inactivated influenza vaccine. A single record per CDR3 protein comes from TCRdb applying MiXCR to the RT-PCR reads. The sample includes some 520,000 distinct CDR3 sequences, about 15% of them seen just once. The V end lost 4 bases, the J end lost 7 bases, and 16 bases lay between the germline ends. This CDR3 has 14 amino acids. CDR1 MNHEY and CDR2 SVGAGI come from the germline V gene. This sequence joins TRBV6-5 and TRBJ1-1; tentative D call: TRBD1 (5 bases). This sample comprised CD4+ T cells sorted from PBMCs, obtained roughly 24 months after vaccination. This TCR derives from a man between 50 and 75 years old who received an inactivated influenza vaccine. DNA for the CDR3: TGTGCCAGCAGTTTAGGATCGAAGGGGAATGAAGCTTTCTTT. This codes for CASSLGSKGNEAFF.